These 6 T cell receptor beta chains share one sample of origin, sequenced in a study of Graves' ophthalmopathy and Graves' hyperthyroidism. The study amplified TCR beta CDR3 regions using RNA transcripts. The authors performed first-round RT-PCR with HTBI primers and then a second-round multiplex PCR. TCRdb independently ran MiXCR on the multiplex PCR reads; one entry per CDR3 protein. The sample contains 660,000 or so distinct CDR3 sequences, under 50% of which appear only once. Sequenced: peripheral blood. The receptor source for this set is an adult man with Graves' ophthalmopathy.

The rearrangement uses TRBV10-3 and TRBJ2-1; the match to TRBD1 covers 7 bases. V was pared by 6 bases and J by 8 bases, with 13 bases of the junction left unmatched. Per germline, CDR1 ENHRY and CDR2 SYGVKD. This CDR3 is 15 amino acids long. As DNA, the CDR3 is TGTGCCATCAGCCCCGGGCCGACAGGGAATGATGAGCAGTTCTTC. Protein sequence: CAISPGPTGNDEQFF.

This clonotype was seen repeatedly, ten times or more. The chain couples TRBV10-3 to TRBJ2-2; D is possibly TRBD2 (6 bases). The V gene lost 3 bases and the J gene lost 1 base, with 9 bases spanning the gap. CDR1 and CDR2 from the germline V gene are ENHRY and SYGVKD. This CDR3 region has 15 residues. CDR3 protein: CAISDSGRNTGELFF. The CDR3 DNA follows: TGTGCCATCAGTGATAGCGGAAGGAACACCGGGGAGCTGTTTTTT.

Remarks on this clonotype: One junction end disagrees with the germline gene, perhaps due to a read error. The chain couples TRBV12-3 or TRBV12-4 to TRBJ1-1; D not resolved. This CDR3 spans 12 amino acids. The CDR3 here is CASSSGSLEASF. The CDR3 DNA reads as TGTGCCAGCAGTTCTGGCAGCCTTGAAGCTTCCTTT.

There are many counts of this clonotype. The rearrangement links TRBV9 to TRBJ1-2, with D tentatively TRBD1 (6 bases). CDR1 is SGDLS, CDR2 YYNGEE, per germline. Trimming pared 4 bases from V and 6 bases from J, leaving 13 bases between. This CDR3 region has 13 residues. CDR3 coding DNA: TGTGCCAGCAGCCGAGGGGGACGCCATGGCTACACCTTC. Residues: CASSRGGRHGYTF.

The chain joins TRBV27 to TRBJ1-5; weak D call: TRBD1 (6 bases). The V and J ends lost 4 bases and 5 bases respectively, with 9 bases between them. The CDR3 totals 13 residues. Looked up from germline, CDR1 is MNHEY and CDR2 is SMNVEV (reference sequence). This CDR3 is CASSYRVDQPQHF. CDR3 DNA: TGTGCCAGCAGTTACAGGGTTGATCAGCCCCAGCATTTT.

Remarks on this clonotype: An end of the junction differs from the germline gene, which may be a read error. V is TRBV5-5 and J is TRBJ2-5; TRBD1 or TRBD2 may be the D gene (5 bases each). The CDR3 totals 13 residues. Germline assignment: CDR1 SGHKS and CDR2 YYEKEE (reference sequence). The CDR3 here is CARSSRGQETQYF. CDR3 nucleotide sequence: TGTGCCAGGAGCTCGAGGGGCCAAGAGACCCAGTACTTC.